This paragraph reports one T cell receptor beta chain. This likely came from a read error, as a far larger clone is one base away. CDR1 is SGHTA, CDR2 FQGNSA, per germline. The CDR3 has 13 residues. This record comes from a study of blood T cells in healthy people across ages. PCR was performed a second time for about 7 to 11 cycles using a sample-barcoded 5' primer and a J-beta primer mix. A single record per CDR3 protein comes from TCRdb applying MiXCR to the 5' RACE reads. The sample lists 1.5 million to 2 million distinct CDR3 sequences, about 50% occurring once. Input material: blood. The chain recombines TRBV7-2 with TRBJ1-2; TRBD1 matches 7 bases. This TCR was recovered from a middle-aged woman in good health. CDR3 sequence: CASRLDRDYGYTF. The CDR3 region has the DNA TGTGCCAGCAGATTAGACAGGGACTATGGCTACACCTTC.